A single sample gave rise to the 7 T cell receptor beta chains below, sequenced in a study of CD4 T cells in relation to SARS-CoV-2 and coronaviruses (dated by TCRdb to about 2021). CD4+ T cells from unexposed donors were collected before the COVID-19 pandemic (2011-2018). After 10 days of culture, CD4+ T cells were isolated with the EasySep CD4+ T cell isolation kit. These receptors have no identified antigens. Library preparation was by the immunoSEQ multiplex PCR assay. Here the immuneACCESS table is served through TCRdb, limited to in-frame sequences with V and J called. Missing clones are a known gap in these copies; in checked studies unresolved V genes cover under half, and the rest lacks a known reason. In this sample the table shows under 25,000 clones, more than 75% of which occur a single time. The ten largest account for about 15% of the sample. Sequencing used CD4+ T cells from PBMCs, cultured in vitro. These receptors all stem from a human donor in good health.

This chain uses TRBV11-2 with TRBJ2-1; D remains unclear. V was cut by 2 bases and J by 10 bases, with 6 bases left in between. The CDR3 sequence is 11 residues long. Germline-derived CDR1 and CDR2 are SGHAT and FQNNGV. CDR3 region: CASSLRTEQFF. The CDR3 nucleotides are TGTGCCAGCAGCTTACGGACGGAGCAGTTCTTC.

J is TRBJ1-2 and V is TRBV6-5; no clear D. V lost 2 bases to trimming and J lost 6 bases, with 10 bases between them. Germline CDR1 reads MNHEY; CDR2 reads SVGAGI. The CDR3 is made up of 13 amino acids. Here the CDR3 DNA reads TGTGCCAGCAGTTACCTGGAGGGAAATGGCTACACCTTC. Amino acid sequence: CASSYLEGNGYTF.

The chain joins TRBV19 to TRBJ2-2; 8 nucleotides match TRBD2. Trimming at V came to 10 bases and at J to 2 bases, leaving 9 bases not matched to a gene. This CDR3 is built from 15 residues. Germline V gene sequence: CDR1 LNHDA, CDR2 SQIVND (reference sequence). CDR3 in amino acids: CATHSGTANTGELFF. CDR3 coding DNA: TGTGCCACACATAGCGGGACCGCCAACACCGGGGAGCTGTTTTTT.

The chain employs TRBV5-1 and TRBJ1-6, with 8 nucleotides matching TRBD1. Germline V gives CDR1 SGHRS, CDR2 YFSETQ. Unmatched junction bases numbered 16, after V lost 4 bases and J lost 7 bases. The CDR3 spans 18 residues. The CDR3 loop is CASSGGGSTGAGNSPLHF. The CDR3 coding sequence is TGCGCCAGCAGCGGTGGGGGTTCGACAGGGGCAGGGAATTCACCCCTCCACTTT.

This chain joins TRBV3-1 (or the pseudogene TRBV3-2) and TRBJ2-7; D is ambiguous. There are 13 residues in the CDR3. Germline values: CDR1 LGHDT, CDR2 YNNKEL (reference sequence). Trimming took 6 bases from V and 0 from J, leaving 9 bases between them. This chain's CDR3 is CASRGASSYEQYF. Here the CDR3 DNA reads TGTGCCAGCAGAGGAGCGAGCTCCTACGAGCAGTACTTC.

The chain links TRBV6-5 to TRBJ2-7; 8 bases are shared with TRBD1. This CDR3 is built from 15 residues. CDR1 is MNHEY, CDR2 SVGAGI, per germline. V gave up 6 bases and J gave up 2 bases; unmatched junction bases: 9. CDR3: CASSKDRDFTYEQYF. Here the CDR3 DNA reads TGTGCCAGCAGCAAGGACAGGGACTTCACCTACGAGCAGTACTTC.

This clone is a singleton in its sample. J is TRBJ1-5 and V is TRBV7-9, with TRBD1 matching 8 bases. V lost 2 bases and J lost 2; bases outside the gene matches: 2. Germline loops: CDR1 SEHNR, CDR2 FQNEAQ (reference sequence). The CDR3 extends over 15 amino acids. CDR3 nucleotide sequence: TGTGCCAGCAGCTTACAGGGGGCCGGCAATCAGCCCCAGCATTTT. It translates to CASSLQGAGNQPQHF.